The clone carrying this T cell receptor (beta chain) was recorded many times. The antigen is unknown. The CDR3 covers 16 residues. Germline V CDR1 and CDR2: SGHAT, FQNNGV. With 4 bases clipped from V and 5 bases from J, the junction kept 9 bases outside the gene matches. This sample was included in a study of T-cell reconstitution after alpha-beta-depleted transplantation in children. Study-wide findings and caveats: Alpha-beta T cells about two months after transplant reportedly derived from several hundred expanded graft clones. Among T cells one year after transplant, newly produced cells accounted for most counts and diversity. For some patients, TCRbeta diversity was high at day 60 because of recipient T cells and thymic progenitors that survived.

Library preparation (for TCRbeta) was performed with unique molecular identifiers. MiXCR was run by TCRdb on the PCR reads, yielding one entry per CDR3 protein. The sample shows hundreds of thousands of distinct CDR3 sequences, 10% to 15% of them seen only once. This chain links TRBV11-2 with TRBJ2-5; 11 nucleotides align to TRBD2. The source of this sequence is a girl between 2 and 10 years old with congenital amegakaryocytic thrombocytopenia, due to receive a stem cell transplant. The material was PBMCs, obtained before TCRalphabeta/CD19-depleted stem cell transplant. The CDR3 protein is CASSWGLADKGETQYF. The CDR3 DNA is TGTGCCAGCAGCTGGGGACTAGCGGACAAAGGGGAGACCCAGTACTTC.